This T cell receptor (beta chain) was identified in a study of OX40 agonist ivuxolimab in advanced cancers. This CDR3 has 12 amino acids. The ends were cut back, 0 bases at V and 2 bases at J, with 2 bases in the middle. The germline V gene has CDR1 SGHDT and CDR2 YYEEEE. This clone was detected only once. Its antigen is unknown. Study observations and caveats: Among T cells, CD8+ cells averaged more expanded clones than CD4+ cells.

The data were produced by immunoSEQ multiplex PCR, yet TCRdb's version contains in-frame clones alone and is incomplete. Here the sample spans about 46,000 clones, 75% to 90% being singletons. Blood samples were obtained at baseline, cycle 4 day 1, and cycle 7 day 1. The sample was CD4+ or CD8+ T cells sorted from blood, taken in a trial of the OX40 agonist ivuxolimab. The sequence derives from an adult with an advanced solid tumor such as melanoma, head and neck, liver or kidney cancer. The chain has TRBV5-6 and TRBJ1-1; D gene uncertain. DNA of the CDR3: TGTGCCAGCAGCTTGGTAAACACTGAAGCTTTCTTT. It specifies CASSLVNTEAFF.